These 32 T cell receptor beta chains were sequenced from one sample in a study of shared clonotypes between healthy human individuals. The repertoire was sequenced with immunoSEQ multiplex PCR; TCRdb's copy has only in-frame clones and lacks some. This sample has about 2 million clones, with roughly 94% found just once. The sample taken for sequencing was naive CD4+ T cells sorted from blood. Subset here: CD45RA+ positively selected. Source of these receptors: a man aged 18 to 35 in good health.

The chain combines TRBV6-5 with TRBJ1-4; the match to TRBD1 covers 8 bases. V lost 5 bases, J lost 11 bases, and 4 bases stayed unmatched. CDR3 size: 12 residues. Germline-derived CDR1 and CDR2 are MNHEY and SVGAGI. The CDR3 protein is CASSDRGSKLFF. CDR3 coding DNA: TGTGCCAGCAGTGACAGGGGTTCGAAACTGTTTTTT.

The chain joins TRBV9 to TRBJ2-4, with unresolved D. This CDR3 contains 14 residues. Germline V gene sequence: CDR1 SGDLS, CDR2 YYNGEE. The ends were cut back, 0 bases at V and 2 bases at J, with 6 bases in the middle. The CDR3 loop is CASSVGSTKNIQYF. The CDR3 DNA follows: TGTGCCAGCAGCGTAGGGAGTACCAAAAACATTCAGTACTTC.

This chain links TRBV21-1 with TRBJ2-7; TRBD2, the table's D call, was not compared with the DNA. TRBV21-1 is a listed pseudogene. The CDR3 extends over 14 amino acids. The CDR3: CASKKREGLDEQYF. The CDR3 nucleotides are TGTGCCAGCAAGAAGCGGGAGGGCCTAGACGAGCAGTACTTC.

The rearrangement links TRBV30 to TRBJ2-1; a weak D match, TRBD1 (5 bases). The CDR3 runs 13 residues. Trimming cost V 3 bases and J 7 bases, with 13 bases left between them. The germline CDR1 and CDR2 sequences are GTSNPN and SVGIG (reference sequence). The CDR3 loop is CAWRPTGGNEQFF. In DNA, the CDR3 is TGTGCCTGGAGGCCTACAGGCGGAAATGAGCAGTTCTTC.

V usage is TRBV4-3 and J usage is TRBJ2-7; no firm D call. CDR1 is LGHNA, CDR2 YSLEER, per germline. V lost 0 bases to trimming and J lost 5 bases, with 14 bases between them. This CDR3 comprises 15 residues. The DNA of the CDR3 is TGCGCCAGCAGCCAAGAGGGATTAAGGAGTAACGAGCAGTACTTC. As protein: CASSQEGLRSNEQYF.

This chain uses TRBV4-1 with TRBJ2-3; 9 nucleotides agree with TRBD2. The germline V gene has CDR1 MGHRA and CDR2 YSYEKL. V gave up 4 bases and J gave up 3 bases; unmatched junction bases: 8. There are 16 residues in the CDR3. The CDR3 spells CASSLSASGVTDTQYF. DNA for the CDR3: TGCGCCAGCAGCCTAAGCGCTAGCGGGGTTACAGATACGCAGTATTTT.

The V call is TRBV9, the J call TRBJ2-2, with TRBD1 identical over 8 bases. The CDR3 is made up of 16 amino acids. V was pared by 4 bases and J by 4 bases, with 9 bases of the junction left unmatched. Germline CDR1 is SGDLS and CDR2 is YYNGEE. CDR3 nucleotide sequence: TGTGCCAGCAGCCCTTCGACAGGGGTCGGCACCGGGGAGCTGTTTTTT. The encoded protein is CASSPSTGVGTGELFF.

The chain is built from TRBV6-1 and TRBJ2-5; TRBD1 aligns across 8 bases. The CDR3 length is 15 residues. Trimming removed 2 bases from V and 1 base from J; junction bases left unmatched: 3. Per the germline V gene, CDR1 is MNHNS and CDR2 is SASEGT. For the CDR3, the DNA is TGTGCCAGCAGTGAAACAGGGGGAATCCAAGAGACCCAGTACTTC. The encoded protein is CASSETGGIQETQYF.

For this clone: Other DNA variants within this sample encode the same CDR3. V gene TRBV7-2 combines with J gene TRBJ2-7, with 8 positions matching TRBD2. The CDR3 is 15 residues long. Germline V gene lookup returns CDR1 SGHTA and CDR2 FQGNSA. J was trimmed by 0 bases and V by 5 bases; bases with no gene match: 6. The CDR3 bases are TGTGCCAGCAGCCCTACTAGCGGAAGCTCCTACGAGCAGTACTTC. As protein: CASSPTSGSSYEQYF.

V gene TRBV5-1 combines with J gene TRBJ2-1; D perhaps matches TRBD1 (6 bases). CDR3 length equals 12 residues. Trimming cost V 5 bases and J 4 bases, with 7 bases left between them. Germline CDR1 reads SGHRS; CDR2 reads YFSETQ. CDR3 region: CASRTGYNEQFF. The DNA of the CDR3 is TGCGCCAGCAGAACAGGGTACAATGAGCAGTTCTTC. The full variable domain, completed using reference TRBV5-1 and TRBJ2-1, is KAGVTQTPRYLIKTRGQQVTLSCSPISGHRSVSWYQQTPGQGLQFLFEYFSETQRNKGNFPGRFSGRQFSNSRSEMNVSTLELGDSALYLCASRTGYNEQFFGPGTRLTVL.

V gene TRBV28 combines with J gene TRBJ1-5; D remains ambiguous. Germline V gene data show CDR1 as MDHEN and CDR2 as SYDVKM. V lost 6 bases and J 0 bases, leaving 6 bases between the germline ends. This CDR3 region has 13 residues. In DNA form, the CDR3 reads TGTGCCAGCAGCGACCATAGCAATCAGCCCCAGCATTTT. It specifies CASSDHSNQPQHF.

CDR3 protein: CASSLQGSTDTQYF. The DNA of the CDR3 is TGTGCCAGCAGTTTACAGGGATCCACAGATACGCAGTATTTT. The gene calls are TRBV27 and TRBJ2-3; a possible D gene is TRBD1 (5 bases). V was pared by 2 bases and J by 2 bases, with 8 bases between. Germline V gene lookup returns CDR1 MNHEY and CDR2 SMNVEV (reference sequence). There are 14 residues in the CDR3.

The CDR3 region is CASSQDDRVNTEAFF. The DNA of the CDR3 is TGCGCCAGCAGCCAAGACGACAGGGTTAACACTGAAGCTTTCTTT. The V and J genes are TRBV4-1 and TRBJ1-1, with TRBD1 matching 7 bases. CDR1 and CDR2 from the germline V gene are MGHRA and YSYEKL. This CDR3 comprises 15 residues. Trimming at V came to 0 bases and at J to 2 bases, leaving 3 bases not matched to a gene.

The rearrangement joins TRBV27 to TRBJ2-1; 9 nucleotides line up with TRBD2. The CDR3 length is 16 residues. The germline V gene encodes CDR1 MNHEY and CDR2 SMNVEV (reference sequence). The trim removed 6 bases at V and 3 bases at J, leaving 9 bases unmatched. The DNA for the CDR3 is TGTGCCAGCAGGGGACTGGGACTAGCAAACTACAATGAGCAGTTCTTC. Amino acid sequence: CASRGLGLANYNEQFF.

The chain uses TRBV5-1 and TRBJ2-3, with TRBD2 identical over 7 bases. The CDR3 is 15 residues long. Germline V gene lookup returns CDR1 SGHRS and CDR2 YFSETQ. V trimming: 3 bases; J trimming: 1 base; junction bases outside the gene matches: 5. CDR3 bases: TGCGCCAGCAGCTCCAGCGGGGTACGCACAGATACGCAGTATTTT. As protein: CASSSSGVRTDTQYF.

V gene TRBV6-6 combines with J gene TRBJ1-6; D is possibly TRBD1 (5 bases). The CDR3 length is 15 residues. Germline V lookup: CDR1 MNHNY, CDR2 SVGAGI (reference sequence). The germline V and J ends were trimmed by 4 bases and 0 bases, with 7 bases remaining between them. Written as DNA, the CDR3 is TGTGCCAGCAGTTTTGGGGGCTCCTATAATTCACCCCTCCACTTT. Protein product: CASSFGGSYNSPLHF.

Notes on this clone: Other DNA variants within this sample encode the same CDR3. In DNA form, the CDR3 reads TGTGCCAGCAGTACGGGACAGGGGAACACCGGGGAGCTGTTTTTT. Translated: CASSTGQGNTGELFF. The chain recombines TRBV6-5 with TRBJ2-2, with 9 bases fitting TRBD1. The CDR3 is made up of 15 amino acids. From germline, CDR1 is MNHEY and CDR2 SVGAGI. The V segment lost 5 bases and the J segment 1 base; nucleotides outside the gene matches: 2.

V usage is TRBV5-1 and J usage is TRBJ2-1; 7 bases line up with TRBD2. Germline V lookup: CDR1 SGHRS, CDR2 YFSETQ. This CDR3 is built from 16 residues. The V gene end was trimmed by 4 bases and the J gene end by 4 bases; junction bases not matched to a gene: 11. CDR3 in DNA: TGCGCCAGCAGCACTGGCGGTTCGGGAGGATACAATGAGCAGTTCTTC. It translates to CASSTGGSGGYNEQFF. The whole variable domain, remainder taken from reference TRBV5-1 and TRBJ2-1, is KAGVTQTPRYLIKTRGQQVTLSCSPISGHRSVSWYQQTPGQGLQFLFEYFSETQRNKGNFPGRFSGRQFSNSRSEMNVSTLELGDSALYLCASSTGGSGGYNEQFFGPGTRLTVL.

The V gene is TRBV7-6, the J gene TRBJ2-7, with no clear D. V lost 5 bases and J 2 bases, leaving 10 bases between the germline ends. The CDR3 has 13 residues. Germline V lookup: CDR1 SGHVS, CDR2 FNYEAQ. Here the CDR3 DNA reads TGTGCCAGCAGCCAATATAATACCTACGAGCAGTACTTC. It specifies CASSQYNTYEQYF.

The V gene is TRBV19, the J gene TRBJ1-5; D remains unclear. This CDR3 contains 14 residues. CDR1 is LNHDA, CDR2 SQIVND, per germline (reference sequence). V shed 4 bases and J shed 1 base, with 8 bases lying between them. This chain's CDR3 is CASSKLESNQPQHF. Written as DNA, the CDR3 is TGTGCCAGTAGTAAGTTAGAAAGCAATCAGCCCCAGCATTTT.

V usage is TRBV30 and J usage is TRBJ1-6; TRBD1 agrees at 9 bases. After removal of 3 bases from V and 11 bases from J, the junction contained 5 bases not matched to a gene. The CDR3 runs 13 residues. In germline, CDR1 is GTSNPN, CDR2 SVGIG (reference sequence). The CDR3 region is CAWRGTGRTPLHF. CDR3 DNA: TGTGCCTGGAGAGGGACAGGGCGGACACCCCTCCACTTT.

The rearrangement links TRBV7-9 to TRBJ1-4; D is possibly TRBD1 (5 bases). The CDR3 covers 15 residues. Per the germline V gene, CDR1 is SEHNR and CDR2 is FQNEAQ (reference sequence). Between the trimmed V and J ends, which lost 5 bases and 7 bases, there was a span of 17 bases. The CDR3 loop is CASSPQGMNSEKLFF. The CDR3, as DNA: TGTGCCAGCAGCCCCCAGGGCATGAACAGTGAAAAACTGTTTTTT.

This chain uses TRBV28 with TRBJ2-4, with D unresolved. CDR1 is MDHEN, CDR2 SYDVKM, per germline. The ends were cut back, 5 bases at V and 1 base at J, with 12 bases in the middle. The CDR3 length is 15 residues. The CDR3, as DNA: TGTGCCAGCAGTCCCCATTTGGGGGCCAAAAACATTCAGTACTTC. It codes for CASSPHLGAKNIQYF.

As to this clone: The junction shows a germline mismatch at one end, possibly a read error. J is TRBJ2-2 and V is TRBV25-1; the D is unclear. Per germline, CDR1 MGHDK and CDR2 SYGVNS. The CDR3 spans 16 residues. CDR3 amino acids: CTSSAIGQMNTGELFF. The DNA for the CDR3 is TGTACCAGCAGTGCGATAGGGCAGATGAACACCGGGGAGCTGTTTTTT. Full variable domain (rest looked up from reference TRBV25-1 and TRBJ2-2): EADIYQTPRYLVIGTGKKITLECSQTMGHDKMYWYQQDPGMELHLIHYSYGVNSTEKGDLSSESTVSRIRTEHFPLTLESARPSHTSQYLCTSSAIGQMNTGELFFGEGSRLTVL.

V gene TRBV6-5 combines with J gene TRBJ2-7, with 8 bases matching TRBD2. The CDR3 sequence is 15 residues long. Germline trimming cut 5 bases from V and 4 bases from J; bases unmatched to any gene: 10. CDR1 MNHEY and CDR2 SVGAGI come from the germline V gene. The DNA of the CDR3 is TGTGCCAGCAGTCATTCGAGCGGGAGTTCGTACGAGCAGTACTTC. Its translation is CASSHSSGSSYEQYF.

This rearrangement joins TRBV6-1 to TRBJ1-2; D call uncertain. Germline V gene data show CDR1 as MNHNS and CDR2 as SASEGT. The CDR3 consists of 11 residues. The germline V and J ends were trimmed by 6 bases and 13 bases, with 15 bases remaining between them. The CDR3 spells CASRGPLYRTF. For the CDR3, the DNA is TGTGCCAGCAGAGGACCGCTTTATCGCACCTTC.

Worth noting for this clone: The same CDR3 also results from other DNA sequences found in this sample. V usage is TRBV7-2 and J usage is TRBJ1-5, with 9 positions matching TRBD1. Losses at the gene ends were 4 bases for V and 2 bases for J; bases not matched to a gene: 6. Germline assignment: CDR1 SGHTA and CDR2 FQGNSA. This CDR3 is built from 16 residues. CDR3 nucleotide sequence: TGTGCCAGCAGCTCGGGACAGGGCGGAGGCAATCAGCCCCAGCATTTT. As protein: CASSSGQGGGNQPQHF.

The J gene is TRBJ1-5, the V gene TRBV6-6; TRBD1 is a possible D gene (6 bases). Germline CDR1 and CDR2: MNHNY and SVGAGI (reference sequence). The CDR3 is 13 amino acids. V shed 8 bases and J shed 7 bases, with 15 bases lying between them. The CDR3 DNA is TGTGCCAGCGCCCAGGGGTACGGGCAGCCCCAGCATTTT. This codes for CASAQGYGQPQHF.

The rearrangement joins TRBV5-1 to TRBJ2-1; D gene unclear. Germline V gives CDR1 SGHRS, CDR2 YFSETQ. V was shortened by 0 bases and J by 3 bases, with 4 bases between the two germline ends. This CDR3 has 13 residues. This CDR3 is CASSLGIYNEQFF. The CDR3 DNA follows: TGCGCCAGCAGCTTGGGTATCTACAATGAGCAGTTCTTC.

On this clone: Germline is not matched at one junction end, which may reflect a read error. The V and J genes are TRBV6-4 and TRBJ2-2; D tentatively reads TRBD1 or TRBD2 (5 bases each). CDR1 is MRHNA, CDR2 SNTAGT, per germline. This CDR3 is built from 13 residues. DNA of the CDR3: TGTGCCAGCAGTTACTCGACGGGGCGCGAGCTGTTTTTT. Its protein is CASSYSTGRELFF.

V usage is TRBV25-1 and J usage is TRBJ2-6; D remains ambiguous. Germline CDR1 reads MGHDK; CDR2 reads SYGVNS. Trimming shortened V by 1 base and J by 1 base, and 8 bases separated the two germline ends. The CDR3 spans 16 residues. CDR3 loop: CASSELKGSGANVLTF. CDR3 nucleotides: TGTGCCAGCAGTGAATTGAAAGGGTCTGGGGCCAACGTCCTGACTTTC.

J is TRBJ2-1 and V is TRBV28, with 9 positions matching TRBD2. The trim removed 5 bases at V and 3 bases at J, leaving 5 bases unmatched. This CDR3 contains 15 residues. Germline-derived CDR1 and CDR2 are MDHEN and SYDVKM. Here the CDR3 reads CASSDSGSVYNEQFF. CDR3 DNA: TGTGCCAGCAGTGATAGCGGGAGCGTCTACAATGAGCAGTTCTTC.